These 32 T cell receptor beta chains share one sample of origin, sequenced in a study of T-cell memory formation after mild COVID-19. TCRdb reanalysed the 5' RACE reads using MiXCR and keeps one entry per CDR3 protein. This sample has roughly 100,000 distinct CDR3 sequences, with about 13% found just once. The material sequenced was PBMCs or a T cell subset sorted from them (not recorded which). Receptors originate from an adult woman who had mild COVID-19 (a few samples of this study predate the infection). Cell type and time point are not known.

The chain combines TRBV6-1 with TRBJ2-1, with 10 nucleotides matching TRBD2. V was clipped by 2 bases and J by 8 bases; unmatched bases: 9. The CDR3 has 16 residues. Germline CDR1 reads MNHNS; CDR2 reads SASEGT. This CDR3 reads CASSELPSGRPHEQFF. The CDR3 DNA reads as TGTGCCAGCAGTGAACTGCCTAGCGGGAGACCACATGAGCAGTTCTTC.

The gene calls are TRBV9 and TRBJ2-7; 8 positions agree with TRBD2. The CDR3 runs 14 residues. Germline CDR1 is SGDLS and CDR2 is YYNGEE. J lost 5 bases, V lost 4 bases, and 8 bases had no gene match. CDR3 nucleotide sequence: TGTGCCAGCAGCCCCTACGGGGGGGCTGACGAGCAGTACTTC. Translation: CASSPYGGADEQYF.

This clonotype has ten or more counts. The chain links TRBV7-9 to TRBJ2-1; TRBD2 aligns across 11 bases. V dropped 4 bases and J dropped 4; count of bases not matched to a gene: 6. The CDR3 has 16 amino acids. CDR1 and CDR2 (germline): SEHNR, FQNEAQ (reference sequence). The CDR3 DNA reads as TGTGCCAGCAGCTGGAGGACTAGCGGGCCATACAATGAGCAGTTCTTC. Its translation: CASSWRTSGPYNEQFF. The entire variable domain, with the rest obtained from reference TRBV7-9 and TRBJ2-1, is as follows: DTGVSQNPRHKITKRGQNVTFRCDPISEHNRLYWYRQTLGQGPEFLTYFQNEAQLEKSRLLSDRFSAERPKGSFSTLEIQRTEQGDSAMYLCASSWRTSGPYNEQFFGPGTRLTVL.

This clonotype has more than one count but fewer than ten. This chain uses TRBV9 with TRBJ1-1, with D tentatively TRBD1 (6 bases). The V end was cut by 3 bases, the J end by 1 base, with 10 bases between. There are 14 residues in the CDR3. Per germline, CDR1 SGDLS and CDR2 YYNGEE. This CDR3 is CASSEGGGNTEAFF. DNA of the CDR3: TGTGCCAGCAGCGAAGGGGGGGGGAACACTGAAGCTTTCTTT.

The CDR3 protein is CASSQGLQETQYF. In DNA form, the CDR3 reads TGCGCCAGCAGCCAGGGGCTCCAAGAGACCCAGTACTTC. This rearrangement joins TRBV5-1 to TRBJ2-5; D might be TRBD1 (6 bases). The CDR3 contains 13 residues. Germline CDR1 reads SGHRS; CDR2 reads YFSETQ. The ends were cut back, 4 bases at V and 1 base at J, with 8 bases in the middle.

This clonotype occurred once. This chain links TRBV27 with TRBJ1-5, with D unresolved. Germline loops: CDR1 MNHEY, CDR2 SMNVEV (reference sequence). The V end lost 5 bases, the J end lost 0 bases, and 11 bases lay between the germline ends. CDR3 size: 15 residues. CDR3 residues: CASSPFFHSNQPQHF. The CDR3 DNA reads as TGTGCCAGCAGTCCATTTTTCCATAGCAATCAGCCCCAGCATTTT.

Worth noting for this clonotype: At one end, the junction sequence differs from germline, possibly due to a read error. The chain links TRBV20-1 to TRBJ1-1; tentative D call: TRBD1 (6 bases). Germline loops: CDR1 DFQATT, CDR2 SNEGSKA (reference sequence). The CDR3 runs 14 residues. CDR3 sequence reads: CSARGYRDYTEAFF. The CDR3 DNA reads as TGCAGTGCGAGAGGGTACAGGGACTACACTGAAGCTTTCTTT.

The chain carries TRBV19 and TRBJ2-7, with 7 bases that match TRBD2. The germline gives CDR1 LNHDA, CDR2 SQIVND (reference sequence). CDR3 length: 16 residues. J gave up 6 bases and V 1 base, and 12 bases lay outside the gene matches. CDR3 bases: TGTGCCAGTAGTATAGGGTCGACTAGCTACGAATCCGAGCAGTACTTC. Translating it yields CASSIGSTSYESEQYF.

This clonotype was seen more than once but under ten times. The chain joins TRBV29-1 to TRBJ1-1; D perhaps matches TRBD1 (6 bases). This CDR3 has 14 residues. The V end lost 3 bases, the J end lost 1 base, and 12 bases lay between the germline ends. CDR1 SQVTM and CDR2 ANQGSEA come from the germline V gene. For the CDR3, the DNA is TGCAGCGTTGAGTACCCGGGACAGAACACTGAAGCTTTCTTT. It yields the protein CSVEYPGQNTEAFF.

CDR3 loop: CASSLVQGSYEQYF. CDR3 in DNA: TGTGCCAGCAGCTTAGTCCAGGGGTCCTACGAGCAGTACTTC. V gene TRBV7-2 combines with J gene TRBJ2-7; TRBD1 might be the D (6 bases). V lost 1 base, J lost 1 base, and 8 bases lay in between. Per the germline V gene, CDR1 is SGHTA and CDR2 is FQGNSA. The CDR3 covers 14 residues.

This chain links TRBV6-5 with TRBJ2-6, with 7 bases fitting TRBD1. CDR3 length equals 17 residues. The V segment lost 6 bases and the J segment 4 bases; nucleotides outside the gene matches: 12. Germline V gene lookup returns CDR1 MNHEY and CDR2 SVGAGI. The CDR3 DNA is TGTGCCAGCAGCTTACAGGGGCCACCGTGGGGGGCCAACGTCCTGACTTTC. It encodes CASSLQGPPWGANVLTF.

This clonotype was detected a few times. The CDR3 sequence is CASSWVYRGLEQFF. The CDR3 DNA follows: TGTGCCAGCAGCTGGGTCTACAGGGGGCTTGAGCAGTTCTTC. The chain carries TRBV7-2 and TRBJ2-1, with 9 nucleotides matching TRBD1. The germline V gene has CDR1 SGHTA and CDR2 FQGNSA. The CDR3 is 14 amino acids. V dropped 4 bases and J dropped 9; count of bases not matched to a gene: 7.

CDR3 nucleotide sequence: TGTGCCAGCAGCCCAGGCCCTAGCTCCTACGAGCAGTACTTC. Protein: CASSPGPSSYEQYF. The chain links TRBV7-9 to TRBJ2-7; D unclear. This CDR3 spans 14 amino acids. Germline V gene sequence: CDR1 SEHNR, CDR2 FQNEAQ (reference sequence). The V end lost 5 bases, the J end lost 0 bases, and 11 bases lay between the germline ends.

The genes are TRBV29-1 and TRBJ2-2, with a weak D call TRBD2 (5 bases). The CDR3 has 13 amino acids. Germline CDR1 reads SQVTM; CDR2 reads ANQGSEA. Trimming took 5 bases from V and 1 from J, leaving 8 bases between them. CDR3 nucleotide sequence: TGCAGCGTTCTTCGGGAGAACACCGGGGAGCTGTTTTTT. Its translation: CSVLRENTGELFF.

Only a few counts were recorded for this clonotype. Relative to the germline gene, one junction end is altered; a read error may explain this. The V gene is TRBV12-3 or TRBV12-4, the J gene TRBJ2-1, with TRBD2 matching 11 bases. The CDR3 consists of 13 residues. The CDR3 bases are TGTGCCAGCAGTGTAGCGGGAGGGAATGAGCAGTTCTTC. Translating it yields CASSVAGGNEQFF.

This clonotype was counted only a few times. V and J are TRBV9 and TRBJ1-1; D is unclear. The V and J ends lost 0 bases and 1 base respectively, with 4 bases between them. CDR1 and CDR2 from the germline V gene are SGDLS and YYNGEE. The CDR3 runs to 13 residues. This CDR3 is CASSVVPNTEAFF. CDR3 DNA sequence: TGTGCCAGCAGCGTAGTCCCGAACACTGAAGCTTTCTTT.

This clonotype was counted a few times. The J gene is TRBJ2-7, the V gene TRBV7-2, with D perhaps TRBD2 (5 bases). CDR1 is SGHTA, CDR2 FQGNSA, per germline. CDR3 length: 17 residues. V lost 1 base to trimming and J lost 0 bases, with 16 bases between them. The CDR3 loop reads CASSLGARGSHSYEQYF. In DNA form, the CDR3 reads TGTGCCAGCAGCTTAGGAGCCCGGGGTAGTCACTCCTACGAGCAGTACTTC.

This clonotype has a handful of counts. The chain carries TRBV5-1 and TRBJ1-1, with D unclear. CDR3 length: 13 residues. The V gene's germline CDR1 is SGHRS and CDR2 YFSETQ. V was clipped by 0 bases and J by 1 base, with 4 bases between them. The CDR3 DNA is TGCGCCAGCAGCTTGGATAGGAACACTGAAGCTTTCTTT. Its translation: CASSLDRNTEAFF.

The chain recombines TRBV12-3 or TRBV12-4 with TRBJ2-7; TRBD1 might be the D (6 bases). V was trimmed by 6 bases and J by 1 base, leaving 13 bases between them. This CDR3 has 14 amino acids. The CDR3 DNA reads TGTGCCAGCAGACGACGGGACAATTCCTACGAGCAGTACTTC. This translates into CASRRRDNSYEQYF.

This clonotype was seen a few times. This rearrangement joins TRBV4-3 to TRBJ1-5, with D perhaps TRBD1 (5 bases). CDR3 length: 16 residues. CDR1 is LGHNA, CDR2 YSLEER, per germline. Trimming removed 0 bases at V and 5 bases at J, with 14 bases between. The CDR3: CASSQERAGGYQPQHF. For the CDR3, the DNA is TGCGCCAGCAGCCAAGAGAGGGCTGGGGGGTATCAGCCCCAGCATTTT.

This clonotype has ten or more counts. DNA for the CDR3: TGTGCCAGCAGCTTATGGCCGGGATCCCCGGGCTACGAGCAGTACTTC. This translates into CASSLWPGSPGYEQYF. The chain employs TRBV7-9 and TRBJ2-7; maybe TRBD2 (5 bases). The V end was cut by 2 bases, the J end by 3 bases, with 17 bases between. The CDR3 consists of 16 residues. The germline V gene has CDR1 SEHNR and CDR2 FQNEAQ (reference sequence).

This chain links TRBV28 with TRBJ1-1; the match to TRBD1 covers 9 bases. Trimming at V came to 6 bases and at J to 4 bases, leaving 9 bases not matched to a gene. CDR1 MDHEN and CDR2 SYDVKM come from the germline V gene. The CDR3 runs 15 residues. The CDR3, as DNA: TGTGCCAGCAGACCCGTCATGACAGGGGGCACTGAAGCTTTCTTT. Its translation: CASRPVMTGGTEAFF. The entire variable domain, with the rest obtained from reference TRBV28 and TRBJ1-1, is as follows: DVKVTQSSRYLVKRTGEKVFLECVQDMDHENMFWYRQDPGLGLRLIYFSYDVKMKEKGDIPEGYSVSREKKERFSLILESASTNQTSMYLCASRPVMTGGTEAFFGQGTRLTVV.

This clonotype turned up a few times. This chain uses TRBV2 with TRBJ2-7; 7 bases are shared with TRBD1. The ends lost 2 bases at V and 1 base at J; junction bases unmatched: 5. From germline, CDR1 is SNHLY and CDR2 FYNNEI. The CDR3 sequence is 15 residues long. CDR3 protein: CASSEPRTGSYEQYF. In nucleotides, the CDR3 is TGTGCCAGCAGTGAACCTCGGACAGGTTCCTACGAGCAGTACTTC.

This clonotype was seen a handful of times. The DNA for the CDR3 is TGTGCCAGCAGCCCCGTGGGGTCAGATACGCAGTATTTT. Translation gives CASSPVGSDTQYF. The J gene is TRBJ2-3, the V gene TRBV7-3; D not resolved. Between the trimmed V and J ends, which lost 5 bases and 4 bases, there was a span of 10 bases. There are 13 residues in the CDR3. The germline gives CDR1 SGHTA, CDR2 FQGTGA.

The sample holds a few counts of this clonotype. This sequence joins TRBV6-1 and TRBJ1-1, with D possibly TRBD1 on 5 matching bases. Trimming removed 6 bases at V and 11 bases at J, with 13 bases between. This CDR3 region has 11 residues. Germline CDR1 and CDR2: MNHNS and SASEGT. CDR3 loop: CASSPGRDAFF. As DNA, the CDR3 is TGTGCCAGCAGCCCAGGGCGCGATGCTTTCTTT.

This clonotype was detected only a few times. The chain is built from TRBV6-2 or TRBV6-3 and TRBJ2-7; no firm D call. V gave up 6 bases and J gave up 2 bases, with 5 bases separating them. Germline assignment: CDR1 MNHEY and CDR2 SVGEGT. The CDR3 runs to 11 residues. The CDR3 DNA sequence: TGTGCCAGCAGCACAACCTACGAGCAGTACTTC. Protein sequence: CASSTTYEQYF.

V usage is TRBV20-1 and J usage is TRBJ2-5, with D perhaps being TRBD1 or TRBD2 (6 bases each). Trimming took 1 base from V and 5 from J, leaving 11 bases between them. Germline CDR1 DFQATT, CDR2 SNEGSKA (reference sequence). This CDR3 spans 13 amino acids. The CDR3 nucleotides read TGCAGTGCTAGAGTAGGGGGGTGGGAGACCCAGTACTTC. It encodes CSARVGGWETQYF.

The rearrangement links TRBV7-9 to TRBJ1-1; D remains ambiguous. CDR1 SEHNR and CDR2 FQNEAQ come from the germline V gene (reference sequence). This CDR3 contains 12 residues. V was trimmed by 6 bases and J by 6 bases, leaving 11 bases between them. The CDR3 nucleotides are TGTGCCAGCAGTTTTAGTTATGCTGAAGCTTTCTTT. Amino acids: CASSFSYAEAFF.

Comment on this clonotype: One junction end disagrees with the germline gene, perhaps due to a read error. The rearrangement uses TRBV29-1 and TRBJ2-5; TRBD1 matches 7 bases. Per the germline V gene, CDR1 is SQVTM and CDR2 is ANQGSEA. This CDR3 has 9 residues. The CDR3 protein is CSAGQDLNF. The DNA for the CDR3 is TGCAGCGCCGGACAGGACTTGAACTTC. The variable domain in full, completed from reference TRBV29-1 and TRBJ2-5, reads SAVISQKPSRDICQRGTSLTIQCQVDSQVTMMFWYRQQPGQSLTLIATANQGSEATYESGFVIDKFPISRPNLTFSTLTVSNMSPEDSSIYLCSAGQDLNFGPGTRLLVL.

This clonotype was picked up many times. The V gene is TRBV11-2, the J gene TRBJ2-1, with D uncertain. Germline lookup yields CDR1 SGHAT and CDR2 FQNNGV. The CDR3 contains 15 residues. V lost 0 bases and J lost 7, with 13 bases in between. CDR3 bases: TGTGCCAGCAGCTTAGACGCTCAACCCGTTAATGAGCAGTTCTTC. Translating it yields CASSLDAQPVNEQFF.

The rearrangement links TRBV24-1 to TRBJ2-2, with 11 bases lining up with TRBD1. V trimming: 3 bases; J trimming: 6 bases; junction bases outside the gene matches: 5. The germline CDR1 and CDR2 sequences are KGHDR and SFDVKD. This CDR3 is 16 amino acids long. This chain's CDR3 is CATSDPPGQGAGELFF. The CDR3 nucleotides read TGTGCCACCAGTGATCCGCCGGGACAGGGGGCCGGGGAGCTGTTTTTT.

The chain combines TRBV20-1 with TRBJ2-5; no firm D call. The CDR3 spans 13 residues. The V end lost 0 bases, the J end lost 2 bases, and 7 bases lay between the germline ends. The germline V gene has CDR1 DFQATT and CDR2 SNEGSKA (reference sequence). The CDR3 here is CSARDRLQETQYF. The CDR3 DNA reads TGCAGTGCTAGAGATCGTTTACAAGAGACCCAGTACTTC.